This T cell receptor beta chain was captured in a study of shared clonotypes between healthy human individuals. Study-level results: What limited the represented genetic and exposure-history diversity was the small number of donors.

Note on this clone: Antigen specificity is unknown. Other DNA sequences in this specimen translate into the identical CDR3.

Across several immunoSEQ plates, the genomic DNA of each subset was split evenly. Original processing methods: ImmunoSEQ sequences covered only the junction and lacked quality scores; filtering therefore differed. The table came from immunoSEQ multiplex PCR; TCRdb's copy has only in-frame clones and leaves some out. V, J and clone size derive from that table, while D and trimming were established from the DNA sequence. Altogether more than 450,000 clones are present, 79% being singletons, with the ten largest covering 10% to 15%. The CDR3 contains 13 residues. V was clipped by 3 bases and J by 7 bases; unmatched bases: 0. From germline, CDR1 is SEHNR and CDR2 FQNEAQ (reference sequence).

The chain employs TRBV7-9 and TRBJ1-5, with 10 bases aligning to TRBD1. The material sequenced was PBMCs. This receptor was obtained from a woman between 40 and 55 years old in good health. Some clones in this sample may be carry-over from other donors' samples. The CDR3 DNA is TGTGCCAGCAGCTTGACAGGGGGCCAGCCCCAGCATTTT. Translation gives CASSLTGGQPQHF. The full variable domain, with the rest looked up from reference TRBV7-9 and TRBJ1-5, is DTGVSQNPRHKITKRGQNVTFRCDPISEHNRLYWYRQTLGQGPEFLTYFQNEAQLEKSRLLSDRFSAERPKGSFSTLEIQRTEQGDSAMYLCASSLTGGQPQHFGDGTRLSIL.